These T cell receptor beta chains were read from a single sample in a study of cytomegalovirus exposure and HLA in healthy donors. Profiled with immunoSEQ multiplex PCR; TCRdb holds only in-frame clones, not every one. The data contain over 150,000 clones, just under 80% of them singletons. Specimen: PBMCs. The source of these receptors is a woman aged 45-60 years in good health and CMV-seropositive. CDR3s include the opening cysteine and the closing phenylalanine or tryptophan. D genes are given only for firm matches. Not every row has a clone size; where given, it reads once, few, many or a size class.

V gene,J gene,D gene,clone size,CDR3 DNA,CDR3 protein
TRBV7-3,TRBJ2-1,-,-,TGTGCCAGCATCCTAGGAGGGCCCAACAAGGATGAGCAGTTCTTC,CASILGGPNKDEQFF
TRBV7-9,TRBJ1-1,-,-,TGTGCCAGCAGCTCGATAGGAGGGAGGGAAGCTTTCTTT,CASSSIGGREAFF
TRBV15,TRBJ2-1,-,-,TGTGCCACCAGCAGAGGAGTGGGAGCGCCCTACAATGAGCAGTTCTTC,CATSRGVGAPYNEQFF
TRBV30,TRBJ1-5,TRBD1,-,TGTGCCTGGAGTCCCGGACAGGGGAGGCAGCCCCAGCATTTT,CAWSPGQGRQPQHF
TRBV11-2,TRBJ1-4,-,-,TGTGCCAGCAGCTTAGGAGGAGGGGATGGAGAAAAACTGTTTTTT,CASSLGGGDGEKLFF
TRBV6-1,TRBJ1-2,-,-,TGTGCCAGCAGTGAGACAGGAGCCTATGGCTACACCTTC,CASSETGAYGYTF
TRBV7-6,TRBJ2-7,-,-,TGTGCCAGCAGCTTAGTCGGCAGGTCCGAGCAGTACTTC,CASSLVGRSEQYF
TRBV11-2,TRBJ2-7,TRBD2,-,TGTGCCAGCAGCTTAGGGACTAGCGGAACCTACGAGCAGTACTTC,CASSLGTSGTYEQYF
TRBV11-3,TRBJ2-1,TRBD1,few,TGTGCCAGCAGCTACGACAGGGACTACAATGAGCAGTTCTTC,CASSYDRDYNEQFF
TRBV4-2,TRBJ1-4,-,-,TGTGCCAGCAGCCAAGACCGTAGGCGGACTAATGAAAAACTGTTTTTT,CASSQDRRRTNEKLFF
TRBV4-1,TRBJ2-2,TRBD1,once,TGCGCCAGCAGCCAGGTGACAGGGATCGGGGAGCTGTTTTTT,CASSQVTGIGELFF
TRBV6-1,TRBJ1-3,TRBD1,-,TGTGCCAGCAGTCTTCAGGGGGGAACTGGAAACACCATATATTTT,CASSLQGGTGNTIYF
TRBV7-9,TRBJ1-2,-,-,TGTGCCAGCAGCCTAGCGGTTCTGGCCTTCGGCTACACCTTC,CASSLAVLAFGYTF
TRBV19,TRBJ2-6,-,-,TGTGCCAGTAGTACCCCTCGCTCTGGGGCCAACGTCCTGACTTTC,CASSTPRSGANVLTF
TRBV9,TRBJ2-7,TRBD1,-,TGTGCCAGCAGCCCGGGCAGGGGGCAGGACGAGCAGTACTTC,CASSPGRGQDEQYF
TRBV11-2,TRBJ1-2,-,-,TGTGCCAGCAGCCGAACCCGGGACACCACATACACCTTC,CASSRTRDTTYTF
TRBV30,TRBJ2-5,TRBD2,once,TGTGCCTGGAGTGTACTAGGACTAGCGGTTGTAAATGGAGAGACCCAGTACTTC,CAWSVLGLAVVNGETQYF
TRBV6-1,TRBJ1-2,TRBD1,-,TGTGCCAGCAGTGAAGCCCACAGGGGTGGGAACTATGGCTACACCTTC,CASSEAHRGGNYGYTF
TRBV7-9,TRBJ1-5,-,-,TGTGCCAGCAGCCCTTCGGGGGGTGGCAATCAGCCCCAGCATTTT,CASSPSGGGNQPQHF
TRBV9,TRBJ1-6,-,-,TGTGCCAGCAGCGGGAGACAGGAACCCTATAATTCACCCCTCCACTTT,CASSGRQEPYNSPLHF
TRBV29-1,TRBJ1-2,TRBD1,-,TGCAGCGTCGACAGGGACGATTATGGCTACACCTTC,CSVDRDDYGYTF
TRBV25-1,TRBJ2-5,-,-,TGTGCCAGCAGTGACGGGAAGACCCAGTACTTC,CASSDGKTQYF
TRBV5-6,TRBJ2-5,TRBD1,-,TGTGCCAGCAGCTCCAGACAGGGGAAAGAGACCCAGTACTTC,CASSSRQGKETQYF
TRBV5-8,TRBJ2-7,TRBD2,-,TGTGCCAGCAGCTTTGGAGCTAGCGGGGGCTACGAGCAGTACTTC,CASSFGASGGYEQYF
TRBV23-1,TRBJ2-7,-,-,TGCGCCAGCAGTCGCAGGGACGAGCAGTACTTC,CASSRRDEQYF
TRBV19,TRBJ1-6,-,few,TGTGCCAGTACCGCGGCCCGGAGGAGTTATAATTCACCCCTCCACTTT,CASTAARRSYNSPLHF
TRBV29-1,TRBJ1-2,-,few,TGCAGCGTTGTGGACACCAACTATGGCTACACCTTC,CSVVDTNYGYTF
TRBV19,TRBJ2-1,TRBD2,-,TGTGCCAGTAATGGGGAGGGACTAGGATCTGAGCAGTTCTTC,CASNGEGLGSEQFF
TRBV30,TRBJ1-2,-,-,TGTGCCTGGAGTACCCAGGGTACCTATGGCTACACCTTC,CAWSTQGTYGYTF
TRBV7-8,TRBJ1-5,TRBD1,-,TGTGCCAGCACCTTACGTGGGACAGGGGCCTATAGCAATCAGCCCCAGCATTTT,CASTLRGTGAYSNQPQHF